This T cell receptor beta chain was obtained from a study of cytomegalovirus exposure and HLA in healthy donors. For this clone: The antigen is unknown.

Study-level points and caveats: Rarity marked most TCR sequences, yet some public TCRs occurred in many donors.

PCR was performed using 60 Vbeta and 13 Jbeta primers. TCRdb keeps only in-frame clones here, not all; method: immunoSEQ multiplex PCR. The sample records some 140,000 clones, 79% being singletons. Trimming took 3 bases from V and 3 from J, leaving 12 bases between them. This CDR3 is 15 amino acids long. CDR1 LNHDA and CDR2 SQIVND come from the germline V gene (reference sequence). The gene calls are TRBV19 and TRBJ1-5; D perhaps matches TRBD1 (6 bases). This TCR came from a man aged 18 to 30 in good health and CMV-seronegative. The sequenced sample consisted of PBMCs. The CDR3 nucleotides are TGTGCCAGTAGTATCACAGGGTGGGCCAATCAGCCCCAGCATTTT. It yields the protein CASSITGWANQPQHF.